What follows is one T cell receptor (beta chain) and its context. The antigen is undetermined. Sequencing used immunoSEQ multiplex PCR; TCRdb keeps in-frame clones, though not all of them. The sample contains 110,000 to 150,000 clones, more than 85% of which appear only once. These data originate in a study of T cell responses to AZD1222 COVID-19 vaccine. As for the study in general: Second-dose intervals near 4 or 12 weeks were combined.

Germline lookup yields CDR1 SGDLS and CDR2 YYNGEE. CDR3 size: 15 residues. The V end was cut by 3 bases, the J end by 0 bases, with 10 bases between. Study-level results: Donors in the cohort were predominantly white British and more often female, and clonal diversity was possibly underestimated. Close to half of all spike-specific TCRs reportedly target regions of the variants that are unmutated. Repertoire sampling occurred only after the peak T cell response.

The receptor was derived from an adult in good health. The chain links TRBV9 to TRBJ2-1, with D perhaps matching TRBD1 or TRBD2 (5 bases each). The material was peripheral blood, obtained on day 0 of AZD1222 vaccination. The CDR3 DNA sequence: TGTGCCAGCAGCGAGGGACCGCGCTCCTACAATGAGCAGTTCTTC. Its translation: CASSEGPRSYNEQFF.